This record looks at one T cell receptor (beta chain) sequence and its context. Trimming removed 3 bases from V and 9 bases from J, with 7 bases in between. The CDR3 spans 11 residues. CDR1 is MNHEY and CDR2 is SVGAGI in the germline V gene. The sample comes from a study of blood T cell repertoires in COVID-19. Study summary: Sites across the United States, Italy and Spain contributed samples from acute and convalescent COVID-19. PBMCs, B-cell-depleted T cells, or T cells were the source of the cDNA or gDNA that made up the material.

In the study's own analysis: Reference gene primer amplification gave nucleated cell count estimates. Assay used: immunoSEQ multiplex PCR; TCRdb lists only in-frame clones, some missing. The V and J calls and clone size are taken from that table; D and trimming were inferred from the DNA. The sample yields around 310,000 clones, around nine tenths seen once. The sample taken for sequencing was peripheral blood. This receptor was identified in a woman in her forties or fifties with active or convalescent COVID-19. This chain uses TRBV6-5 with TRBJ2-3; a possible D gene is TRBD1 (5 bases). CDR3 coding DNA: TGTGCCAGCAGTTATGGGGCCACGCAGTATTTT. This sequence encodes CASSYGATQYF.